This TCR beta chain is from a study of radiotherapy plus CTLA-4 blockade in lung cancer. Here immunoSEQ multiplex PCR was the method, and the copy in TCRdb shows in-frame clones only, minus some. This table holds approximately 46,000 clones, 70% to 90% found once. V was pared by 5 bases and J by 1 base, with 6 bases between. Germline CDR1 SGHTA, CDR2 FQGNSA. The CDR3 is 13 residues long. This specimen was peripheral blood, taken from a patient treated with radiotherapy plus ipilimumab. The chain couples TRBV7-2 to TRBJ1-5; D is unresolved. The source of this sequence is a human donor with non-small cell lung cancer whose response to radiotherapy plus ipilimumab could not be evaluated. CDR3 DNA: TGTGCCAGCAGCGACATGAGCAATCAGCCCCAGCATTTT. Translating gives CASSDMSNQPQHF.